Detailed here is one TCR beta chain. Trimming took off 2 bases at V and 2 bases at J, with 17 bases between the two ends. CDR3 size: 17 residues. The germline V gene encodes CDR1 SGHDT and CDR2 YYEEEE. Here immunoSEQ multiplex PCR was the method, and the copy in TCRdb shows in-frame clones only, minus some. Of some 200,000 clones listed, over 80% are singletons. This entry is derived from a study of control samples from healthy donors and cancer patients. The sample comprised blood. The clonotype originates from a man in his late teens or twenties in good health. This sequence joins TRBV5-6 and TRBJ1-3; TRBD1 might be the D (5 bases). The CDR3 protein is CASSFVSVAGTGNTIYF. CDR3 coding DNA: TGTGCCAGCAGCTTTGTATCCGTGGCAGGGACTGGAAACACCATATATTTT. Full variable domain (rest looked up from reference TRBV5-6 and TRBJ1-3): DAGVTQSPTHLIKTRGQQVTLRCSPKSGHDTVSWYQQALGQGPQFIFQYYEEEERQRGNFPDRFSGHQFPNYSSELNVNALLLGDSALYLCASSFVSVAGTGNTIYFGEGSWLTVV.